This T cell receptor beta chain was recorded in a study of control samples from healthy donors and cancer patients. This clone came up once. The V end was cut by 5 bases, the J end by 3 bases, with 10 bases between. The CDR3 sequence is 13 residues long. Only in-frame clones appear in the TCRdb table, and some are missing; sequencing was by immunoSEQ multiplex PCR. The sample yields some 200,000 clones, around 92% seen once. This receptor was identified in a young woman in good health. This chain joins TRBV12-3 or TRBV12-4 and TRBJ1-2; D perhaps matches TRBD1 (5 bases). Sequenced: blood. The CDR3 here is CASSPRDDYGYTF. The CDR3, as DNA: TGTGCCAGCAGTCCCCGGGACGACTATGGCTACACCTTC.